The 13 T cell receptor beta chains reported below all come from one sample, sequenced in a study of CD8 T cells in ankylosing spondylitis. Whole-study findings and limits: The study identified a TCR beta motif of under ten highly homologous variants that appeared characteristic of ankylosing spondylitis blood.

MiXCR, run by TCRdb on the 5' RACE reads, gives a single entry per CDR3 protein. Of roughly 300,000 distinct CDR3 sequences listed, under 8.5% were seen once; the top ten hold just over 14%. Antigens of these TCRs are unknown. Input material: blood, either unsorted or a sorted T cell fraction (not recorded which). Every receptor here comes from a male donor with ankylosing spondylitis.

This clonotype was seen at least ten times. This chain links TRBV28 with TRBJ2-1; D is undetermined. The CDR3 has 13 residues. Germline CDR1 reads MDHEN; CDR2 reads SYDVKM. The germline V and J ends were trimmed by 2 bases and 4 bases, with 6 bases remaining between them. The DNA of the CDR3 is TGTGCCAGCAGTTTACCCACGTACAATGAGCAGTTCTTC. It yields the protein CASSLPTYNEQFF.

This clonotype was observed at least ten times. This chain uses TRBV12-3 or TRBV12-4 with TRBJ2-2, with no clear D. There are 13 residues in the CDR3. The V gene lost 4 bases and the J gene lost 8 bases, with 11 bases spanning the gap. In DNA, the CDR3 is TGTGCCAGCAGTTCCCGATACCTTGGGGAGCTGTTTTTT. Amino acid sequence: CASSSRYLGELFF.

In this sample, this clonotype turned up a few times. The chain employs TRBV5-4 and TRBJ2-1; 12 bases fit TRBD2. CDR1 and CDR2 from the germline V gene are SGHNT and YYREEE (reference sequence). This CDR3 contains 19 residues. J lost 0 bases, V lost 2 bases, and 9 bases had no gene match. Here the CDR3 reads CASSFTSGRTQSSYNEQFF. The CDR3 nucleotides are TGTGCCAGCAGCTTCACTAGCGGGAGGACCCAAAGCTCCTACAATGAGCAGTTCTTC.

This clonotype was counted many times. The J gene is TRBJ2-1, the V gene TRBV5-1; D is possibly TRBD1 (5 bases). The CDR3 spans 16 residues. Trimming took off 0 bases at V and 3 bases at J, with 13 bases between the two ends. CDR1 is SGHRS and CDR2 is YFSETQ in the germline V gene. CDR3 region: CASSLVPSGHYNEQFF. Here the CDR3 DNA reads TGCGCCAGCAGCTTGGTACCCAGTGGACACTACAATGAGCAGTTCTTC.

This chain joins TRBV2 and TRBJ1-5, with D possibly TRBD1 on 6 matching bases. V lost 6 bases to trimming and J lost 7 bases, with 10 bases between them. Germline V gives CDR1 SNHLY, CDR2 FYNNEI. This CDR3 contains 12 residues. The CDR3 DNA is TGTGCCAGCAGGGCAGGGGCCCAGCCCCAGCATTTT. Translated: CASRAGAQPQHF.

The V and J genes are TRBV24-1 and TRBJ1-1; TRBD1 agrees at 10 bases. The CDR3 covers 15 residues. CDR1 KGHDR and CDR2 SFDVKD come from the germline V gene. V was pared by 4 bases and J by 5 bases, with 6 bases of the junction left unmatched. The CDR3 DNA is TGTGCCACCAGTGACTCGGGACAGGGGAGGACTGAAGCTTTCTTT. Its translation: CATSDSGQGRTEAFF.

This clonotype was seen only a few times. This rearrangement joins TRBV28 to TRBJ1-4; D not certain. The length of the CDR3 is 18 residues. CDR1 MDHEN and CDR2 SYDVKM come from the germline V gene. V shed 6 bases and J shed 2 bases, with 22 bases lying between them. The CDR3 here is CASSQVGFGYFTNEKLFF. As DNA, the CDR3 is TGTGCCAGCAGCCAGGTGGGGTTCGGTTATTTCACTAATGAAAAACTGTTTTTT.

This chain uses TRBV27 with TRBJ2-3; 7 positions agree with TRBD2. The CDR3 extends over 15 amino acids. CDR1 and CDR2 from the germline V gene are MNHEY and SMNVEV (reference sequence). V shed 10 bases and J 3 bases; nucleotides not matched to a gene: 13. The CDR3 protein is CATRPSLGGTDTQYF. The CDR3 DNA reads as TGTGCCACCAGACCCTCCTTGGGGGGGACAGATACGCAGTATTTT.

The table lists this clonotype with a few counts. The chain has TRBV20-1 and TRBJ1-3, with D hard to call. Germline V lookup: CDR1 DFQATT, CDR2 SNEGSKA (reference sequence). Between the trimmed V and J ends, which lost 4 bases and 3 bases, there was a span of 10 bases. This CDR3 is 13 amino acids long. CDR3 coding DNA: TGCAGTGCTACCACAGCCTTTGGAAACACCATATATTTT. As protein: CSATTAFGNTIYF.

This clonotype occurred a few times. J is TRBJ2-1 and V is TRBV5-1; 9 bases align to TRBD2. J was trimmed by 0 bases and V by 0 bases; bases with no gene match: 4. The V gene's germline CDR1 is SGHRS and CDR2 YFSETQ. The CDR3 covers 17 residues. The CDR3: CASSLVSGRSSYNEQFF. In DNA form, the CDR3 reads TGCGCCAGCAGCTTGGTTAGCGGGAGAAGCTCCTACAATGAGCAGTTCTTC.

The V and J genes are TRBV29-1 and TRBJ2-1; D is unresolved. Trimming cost V 6 bases and J 4 bases, with 16 bases left between them. CDR3 length: 14 residues. In germline, CDR1 is SQVTM, CDR2 ANQGSEA. The CDR3: CSVVLVIRYNEQFF. The CDR3 nucleotides are TGCAGCGTGGTCCTTGTTATCCGGTACAATGAGCAGTTCTTC.

This clonotype has more than one count but fewer than ten. The V call is TRBV5-1, the J call TRBJ2-7; 7 bases agree with TRBD2. This CDR3 contains 14 residues. Germline-derived CDR1 and CDR2 are SGHRS and YFSETQ. V was clipped by 3 bases and J by 4 bases; unmatched bases: 7. The CDR3 bases are TGCGCCAGCAGCTCTACGGCGGGAGCGTACGAGCAGTACTTC. This gives the protein CASSSTAGAYEQYF.

This clonotype has at least ten counts. The chain couples TRBV20-1 to TRBJ2-7; D may be TRBD1 (6 bases). Trimming cost V 6 bases and J 3 bases, with 12 bases left between them. This CDR3 has 12 residues. Germline-derived CDR1 and CDR2 are DFQATT and SNEGSKA (reference sequence). The CDR3 loop is CSAYRVCYEQYF. The DNA of the CDR3 is TGCAGTGCCTACAGGGTTTGCTACGAGCAGTACTTC.